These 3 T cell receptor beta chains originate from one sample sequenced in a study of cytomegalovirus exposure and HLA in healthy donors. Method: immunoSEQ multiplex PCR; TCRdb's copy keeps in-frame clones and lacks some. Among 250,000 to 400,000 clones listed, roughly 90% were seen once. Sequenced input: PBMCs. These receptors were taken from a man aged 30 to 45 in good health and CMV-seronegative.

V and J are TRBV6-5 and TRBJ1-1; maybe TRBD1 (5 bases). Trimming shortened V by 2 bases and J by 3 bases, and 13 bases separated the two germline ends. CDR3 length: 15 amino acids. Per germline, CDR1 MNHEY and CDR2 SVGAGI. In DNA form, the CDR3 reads TGTGCCAGCAGTTACCGACCGGGGGGTCACACTGAAGCTTTCTTT. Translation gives CASSYRPGGHTEAFF.

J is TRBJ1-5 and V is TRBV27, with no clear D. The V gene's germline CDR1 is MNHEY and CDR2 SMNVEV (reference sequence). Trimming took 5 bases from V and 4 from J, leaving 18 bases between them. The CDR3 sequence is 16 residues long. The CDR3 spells CASSASREFINQPQHF. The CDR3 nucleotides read TGTGCCAGCAGTGCCTCGCGGGAGTTTATAAATCAGCCCCAGCATTTT.

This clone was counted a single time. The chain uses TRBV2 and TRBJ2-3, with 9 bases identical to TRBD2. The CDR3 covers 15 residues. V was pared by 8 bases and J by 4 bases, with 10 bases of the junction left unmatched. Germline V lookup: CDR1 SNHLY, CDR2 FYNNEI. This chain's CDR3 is CASGRERGAADTQYF. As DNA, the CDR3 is TGTGCCAGCGGGAGGGAGCGGGGGGCCGCAGATACGCAGTATTTT.